Presented here are 20 T cell receptor beta chains from one specimen sequenced in a study of blood T cells in healthy people across ages. PCR was performed a second time for about 6 to 12 cycles using a sample-barcoded 5' primer and a J-beta primer mix. TCRdb ran MiXCR on the 5' RACE reads and lists one entry per CDR3 protein. The table includes hundreds of thousands of distinct CDR3 sequences, roughly 43% detected once. The material sequenced was blood. These receptors were taken from a man aged 80 or over in good health.

The sample holds a few counts of this clonotype. The chain recombines TRBV20-1 with TRBJ2-1, with 8 positions matching TRBD2. The CDR3 consists of 15 residues. Per germline, CDR1 DFQATT and CDR2 SNEGSKA (reference sequence). The V segment lost 4 bases and the J segment 8 bases; nucleotides outside the gene matches: 13. The CDR3 loop is CSAMSGGLEKYEQFF. DNA for the CDR3: TGCAGTGCTATGTCGGGGGGGCTCGAGAAGTATGAGCAGTTCTTC.

At least ten counts were recorded for this clonotype. This chain connects TRBV11-2 to TRBJ2-3; D is perhaps TRBD1 (5 bases). The V gene's germline CDR1 is SGHAT and CDR2 FQNNGV. The CDR3 sequence is 14 residues long. With 2 bases removed from V and 6 bases from J, the gap between germline ends came to 12 bases. DNA of the CDR3: TGTGCCAGCAGCTTATACAGGAGTAGGGATACGCAGTATTTT. It encodes CASSLYRSRDTQYF.

V is TRBV7-2 and J is TRBJ2-3, with TRBD2 matching over 10 bases. V was pared by 5 bases and J by 7 bases, with 9 bases of the junction left unmatched. CDR3 length: 15 amino acids. The germline V gene has CDR1 SGHTA and CDR2 FQGNSA. The CDR3 sequence is CASSPGLAGAYTQYF. CDR3 bases: TGTGCCAGCAGCCCTGGGCTAGCGGGGGCTTATACGCAGTATTTT.

Only a few counts were recorded for this clonotype. The V gene is TRBV13, the J gene TRBJ2-1; 8 nucleotides match TRBD2. The CDR3 is 16 residues long. Germline CDR1 PRHDT, CDR2 FYEKMQ (reference sequence). Losses at the gene ends were 5 bases for V and 3 bases for J; bases not matched to a gene: 9. The CDR3 here is CASSQKSGGDYNEQFF. The CDR3 coding sequence is TGTGCCAGCAGCCAGAAGAGCGGGGGCGACTACAATGAGCAGTTCTTC.

This clonotype was seen a handful of times. V is TRBV6-1 and J is TRBJ2-3; 14 nucleotides match TRBD2. CDR1 MNHNS and CDR2 SASEGT come from the germline V gene. This CDR3 region has 18 residues. V lost 7 bases, J lost 0 bases, and 9 bases stayed unmatched. CDR3 DNA: TGTGCCAGCACCGGACTAGCGGGGGGACGAGTTAGCACAGATACGCAGTATTTT. This translates into CASTGLAGGRVSTDTQYF.

This clonotype was seen a handful of times. The chain combines TRBV6-2 or TRBV6-3 with TRBJ2-6; 11 nucleotides match TRBD1. The CDR3 covers 13 residues. The J segment lost 12 bases and the V segment lost 5 bases, leaving 3 bases of the junction unmatched. CDR1 and CDR2 (germline): MNHEY, SVGEGT. DNA of the CDR3: TGTGCCAGCAGTGGGACAGGGGGTGTCGTCCTGACTTTC. Its protein is CASSGTGGVVLTF.

This clonotype was seen at least ten times. This chain uses TRBV29-1 with TRBJ2-5, with a weak D call TRBD2 (5 bases). In germline, CDR1 is SQVTM, CDR2 ANQGSEA. V lost 6 bases and J 0 bases, leaving 14 bases between the germline ends. The CDR3 sequence is 14 residues long. The chain's CDR3 is CSVPPKADQETQYF. The CDR3 DNA sequence: TGCAGCGTGCCGCCAAAAGCGGACCAAGAGACCCAGTACTTC.

The chain joins TRBV18 to TRBJ2-3; D may be TRBD2 (7 bases). Trimming shortened V by 4 bases and J by 3 bases, and 14 bases separated the two germline ends. Germline V gives CDR1 KGHSH, CDR2 LQKENI. The CDR3 loop spans 15 amino acids. CDR3 protein: CASSRRGQGTDTQYF. The CDR3 coding sequence is TGTGCCAGCTCACGGCGGGGGCAAGGGACAGATACGCAGTATTTT.

V and J are TRBV6-2 or TRBV6-3 and TRBJ2-2, with a tentative D call TRBD1 (5 bases). The CDR3 is 15 amino acids. CDR1 is MNHEY and CDR2 is SVGEGT in the germline V gene. The V end was cut by 4 bases, the J end by 3 bases, with 12 bases between. The CDR3 bases are TGTGCCAGCAGTTTGGTTACAGGAGACACCGGGGAGCTGTTTTTT. This sequence encodes CASSLVTGDTGELFF.

This clonotype was picked up a small number of times. The rearrangement uses TRBV28 and TRBJ2-5; 10 nucleotides align to TRBD1. V gave up 4 bases and J gave up 5 bases; unmatched junction bases: 10. There are 16 residues in the CDR3. Germline loops: CDR1 MDHEN, CDR2 SYDVKM. The CDR3 sequence is CASSSSGQGTGETQYF. The DNA of the CDR3 is TGTGCCAGCAGTTCCTCGGGACAGGGGACTGGGGAGACCCAGTACTTC.

This chain connects TRBV6-4 to TRBJ2-5; no clear D gene. The ends were cut back, 5 bases at V and 3 bases at J, with 10 bases in the middle. The CDR3 has 13 residues. CDR1 is MRHNA, CDR2 SNTAGT, per germline. The CDR3 sequence: CASSRRPEETQYF. In DNA, the CDR3 is TGTGCCAGCAGTAGGCGACCAGAAGAGACCCAGTACTTC.

The V and J genes are TRBV20-1 and TRBJ1-1; D perhaps matches TRBD1 (6 bases). The CDR3 consists of 12 residues. CDR1 DFQATT and CDR2 SNEGSKA come from the germline V gene (reference sequence). Trimming pared 8 bases from V and 1 base from J, leaving 11 bases between. The CDR3 here is CSRGGGNTEAFF. The CDR3 DNA is TGCAGTCGAGGGGGGGGGAACACTGAAGCTTTCTTT.

V is TRBV18 and J is TRBJ1-5; D not resolved. This CDR3 spans 14 amino acids. V lost 4 bases, J lost 5 bases, and 12 bases lay in between. CDR1 and CDR2 (germline): KGHSH, LQKENI. The CDR3 protein is CASSQTENYQPQHF. The CDR3 DNA follows: TGTGCCAGCTCACAGACCGAGAATTATCAGCCCCAGCATTTT.

This sequence joins TRBV5-1 and TRBJ1-4; D ambiguous. Germline CDR1 SGHRS, CDR2 YFSETQ. Deletions cut 0 bases from V and 7 bases from J, with 13 bases between. This CDR3 contains 15 residues. CDR3 amino acids: CASSLAGVPGEKLFF. The CDR3 region has the DNA TGCGCCAGCAGCTTGGCCGGGGTGCCGGGTGAAAAACTGTTTTTT.

The chain recombines TRBV6-1 with TRBJ1-4, with D perhaps TRBD1 (6 bases). This CDR3 is built from 14 residues. Germline assignment: CDR1 MNHNS and CDR2 SASEGT. V shed 3 bases and J shed 7 bases, with 12 bases lying between them. In DNA, the CDR3 is TGTGCCAGCAGTGACGCGGGGGCGCTTGAAAAACTGTTTTTT. It specifies CASSDAGALEKLFF.

The count of this clonotype is one. A much larger clone differs from this one at a single base, so this may be a read error. J is TRBJ2-1 and V is TRBV20-1, with D perhaps TRBD2 (6 bases). CDR1 and CDR2 (germline): DFQATT, SNEGSKA (reference sequence). Trimming cost V 6 bases and J 9 bases, with 21 bases left between them. This CDR3 region has 14 residues. The CDR3 DNA is TGCAGTGCGCCCAGACTAGAGAGACACAGTGAGCAGTTCTTC. Its translation is CSAPRLERHSEQFF.

The rearrangement joins TRBV3-1 to TRBJ2-1, with D perhaps TRBD1 (6 bases). CDR1 and CDR2 from the germline V gene are LGHDT and YNNKEL (reference sequence). This CDR3 region has 16 residues. V shed 3 bases and J shed 13 bases, with 25 bases lying between them. The CDR3 spells CASSHILTGIAETQFF. DNA of the CDR3: TGTGCCAGCAGCCATATCCTCACAGGGATCGCTGAGACCCAGTTCTTC.

This chain uses TRBV3-1 with TRBJ2-1; D assignment may be TRBD1 or TRBD2 (5 bases each). Trimming removed 2 bases from V and 13 bases from J, with 15 bases in between. Per germline, CDR1 LGHDT and CDR2 YNNKEL (reference sequence). The CDR3 contains 13 residues. CDR3 bases: TGTGCCAGCAGCCAATGGGGGAGAGAGACCCAGTTCTTC. Translation: CASSQWGRETQFF.

The J gene is TRBJ2-1, the V gene TRBV7-8, with D maybe TRBD2 (5 bases). Per germline, CDR1 SGHVS and CDR2 FQNEAQ. Trimming left V 2 bases short and J 5 bases short, with 22 bases between. CDR3 length equals 18 residues. The CDR3 region has the DNA TGTGCCAGCAGCTTATCATCGCGGGTTGGGTCGGGCCACAATGAGCAGTTCTTC. This encodes CASSLSSRVGSGHNEQFF.

Concerning this clonotype itself: One junction end does not reproduce the germline sequence, and a read error may be involved. The V gene is TRBV4-3, the J gene TRBJ2-1, with D perhaps matching TRBD1 or TRBD2 (5 bases each). CDR1 is LGHNA, CDR2 YSLEER, per germline. This CDR3 spans 15 amino acids. The CDR3 DNA reads as TGCGCCAGCAGCCAAGATAGACAGCGGTACAAGGAGCAGTTCTTC. This codes for CASSQDRQRYKEQFF.